This TCR beta chain was identified in a study of blood T cells in healthy people across ages. This clonotype was seen only a few times. The authors ran a second PCR of roughly 6 to 11 cycles using a sample-barcoded 5' primer and a J-beta primer mix. MiXCR was run by TCRdb on the 5' RACE reads, yielding one entry per CDR3 protein. The table lists 1.5 million to 2 million distinct CDR3 sequences, about 35% of them singletons, with around 11% in the top ten. This CDR3 is built from 15 residues. Trimming stripped 0 bases from V and 3 bases from J, with 8 bases between. Per the germline V gene, CDR1 is KGHSH and CDR2 is LQKENI.

The sequenced sample consisted of blood. The chain combines TRBV18 with TRBJ2-2; TRBD1 might be the D (5 bases). This sequence was found in a woman younger than 45 in good health. The DNA for the CDR3 is TGTGCCAGCTCACCACCGAGCAGGGACACCGGGGAGCTGTTTTTT. The encoded protein is CASSPPSRDTGELFF. Combining the CDR3 with reference TRBV18 and TRBJ2-2 gives the whole variable domain NAGVMQNPRHLVRRRGQEARLRCSPMKGHSHVYWYRQLPEEGLKFMVYLQKENIIDESGMPKERFSAEFPKEGPSILRIQQVVRGDSAAYFCASSPPSRDTGELFFGEGSRLTVL.